These 3 T cell receptor beta chains came from one sample sequenced in a study of cytomegalovirus exposure and HLA in healthy donors. PCR employed 60 Vbeta and 13 Jbeta primers. Clones were read by immunoSEQ multiplex PCR, and TCRdb kept only the in-frame ones, dropping some. In the table there are approximately 160,000 clones, under 90% of which are singletons. The specimen sequenced was PBMCs. Every receptor here comes from a man between 18 and 29 years old in good health and CMV-seronegative.

The chain links TRBV7-6 to TRBJ2-1; D uncertain. CDR3 length equals 15 residues. Germline V lookup: CDR1 SGHVS, CDR2 FNYEAQ. V lost 6 bases, J lost 0 bases, and 12 bases lay in between. In nucleotides, the CDR3 is TGTGCCAGCAGTCGCAAACTGAGCTCCTACAATGAGCAGTTCTTC. Translating it yields CASSRKLSSYNEQFF.

The V call is TRBV10-1, the J call TRBJ2-3; D unclear. V was shortened by 4 bases and J by 0 bases, with 8 bases between the two germline ends. The CDR3 runs to 14 residues. Germline V gene sequence: CDR1 WNHNN, CDR2 SYGVQD (reference sequence). CDR3 sequence reads: CASSGPSSTDTQYF. CDR3 in DNA: TGCGCCAGCAGTGGGCCGTCTAGCACAGATACGCAGTATTTT.

The chain carries TRBV13 and TRBJ2-5; D might be TRBD1 (5 bases). The J call is in doubt because the DNA end fits TRBJ2-7 better. Germline loops: CDR1 PRHDT, CDR2 FYEKMQ (reference sequence). The CDR3 contains 16 residues. This chain's CDR3 is CASSLGFRGPSYEQYF. DNA for the CDR3: TGTGCCAGCAGCTTAGGCTTTAGGGGCCCTTCCTACGAGCAGTACTTC.